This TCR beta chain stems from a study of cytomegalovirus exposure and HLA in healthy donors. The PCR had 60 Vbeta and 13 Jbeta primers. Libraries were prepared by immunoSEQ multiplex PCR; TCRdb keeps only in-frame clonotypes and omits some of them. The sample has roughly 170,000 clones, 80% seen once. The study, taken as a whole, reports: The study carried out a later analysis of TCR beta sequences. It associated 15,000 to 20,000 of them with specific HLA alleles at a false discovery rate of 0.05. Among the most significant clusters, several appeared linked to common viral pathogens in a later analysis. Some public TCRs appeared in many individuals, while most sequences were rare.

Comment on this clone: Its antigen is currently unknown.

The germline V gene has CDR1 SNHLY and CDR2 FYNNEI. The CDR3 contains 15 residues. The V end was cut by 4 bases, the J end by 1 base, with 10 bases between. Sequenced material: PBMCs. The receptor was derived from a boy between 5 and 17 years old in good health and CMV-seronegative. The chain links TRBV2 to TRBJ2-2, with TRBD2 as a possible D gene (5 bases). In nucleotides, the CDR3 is TGTGCCAGCAGTGTTCGACGGGGGAACACCGGGGAGCTGTTTTTT. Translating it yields CASSVRRGNTGELFF.